Listed here is a single T cell receptor (beta chain). The record originates from a study of blood T cell repertoires in COVID-19. Study background: Samples of COVID-19 (acute and convalescent) were obtained from the United States, Italy and Spain.

V was clipped by 8 bases and J by 3 bases, with 15 bases between them. This CDR3 is built from 14 residues. CDR1 MDHEN and CDR2 SYDVKM come from the germline V gene. Generated by immunoSEQ multiplex PCR, the TCRdb table keeps only in-frame clones and is missing some. The sample holds about 200,000 clones, roughly 88% seen once. Sequencing was performed on peripheral blood. The V gene is TRBV28, the J gene TRBJ2-3; D may be TRBD1 (6 bases). This receptor was identified in a human donor in a cohort sampled during active COVID-19. Here the CDR3 DNA reads TGTGCCAGCGCCAGAGGGGGTCAAACAGATACGCAGTATTTT. It translates to CASARGGQTDTQYF.